Listed here are 12 T cell receptor beta chains from one sample, sequenced in a study of Graves' ophthalmopathy and Graves' hyperthyroidism. The study amplified TCR beta CDR3 regions using RNA transcripts. The authors performed first-round RT-PCR with HTBI primers and then a second-round multiplex PCR. Each CDR3 protein is one row after TCRdb ran MiXCR on the multiplex PCR reads. There are 400,000 to 450,000 distinct CDR3 sequences in the sample; roughly 21% occur only once, and roughly 3% lies in the top ten. The sequencing sample was made of peripheral blood. These receptors were obtained from a woman between 18 and 29 years old with stable Graves' hyperthyroidism.

This clonotype was seen a few times. The chain links TRBV4-3 to TRBJ2-7; 10 bases agree with TRBD2. V trimming: 0 bases; J trimming: 7 bases; junction bases outside the gene matches: 6. CDR1 is LGHNA, CDR2 YSLEER, per germline. This CDR3 region has 15 residues. The CDR3 reads CASSQELTSGWEQYF. DNA of the CDR3: TGCGCCAGCAGCCAAGAGCTGACTAGCGGGTGGGAGCAGTACTTC.

To note about this clonotype: One end of the junction varies from germline; a read error may be responsible. The chain uses TRBV18 and TRBJ2-7; 7 nucleotides line up with TRBD2. CDR1 is KGHSH and CDR2 is LQKENI in the germline V gene. The CDR3 loop spans 14 amino acids. The CDR3 here is CTSSPSGLAYEQYF. DNA of the CDR3: TGTACCAGCTCACCTTCAGGACTAGCCTACGAGCAGTACTTC.

This clonotype was counted ten times or more. V usage is TRBV7-2 and J usage is TRBJ1-5; D unresolved. Between the trimmed V and J ends, which lost 2 bases and 3 bases, there was a span of 11 bases. The CDR3 consists of 15 residues. Germline-derived CDR1 and CDR2 are SGHTA and FQGNSA. This CDR3 reads CASSLMPGSNQPQHF. The CDR3 DNA is TGTGCCAGCAGCTTAATGCCCGGCTCCAATCAGCCCCAGCATTTT.

V gene TRBV20-1 combines with J gene TRBJ1-1; D gene uncertain. The CDR3 is 10 amino acids. CDR1 and CDR2 (germline): DFQATT, SNEGSKA (reference sequence). V was trimmed by 3 bases and J by 12 bases, leaving 11 bases between them. CDR3 region: CSASNRVSFF. The CDR3 DNA reads TGCAGTGCTAGTAATCGGGTTTCTTTCTTT.

At least ten counts were recorded for this clonotype. V gene TRBV4-3 combines with J gene TRBJ2-7; TRBD2 aligns across 8 bases. The CDR3 extends over 16 amino acids. Germline CDR1 reads LGHNA; CDR2 reads YSLEER. J was trimmed by 2 bases and V by 1 base; bases with no gene match: 7. CDR3 loop: CASSQGLAGSTYEQYF. The CDR3, as DNA: TGCGCCAGCAGCCAAGGGCTAGCGGGCTCAACCTACGAGCAGTACTTC.

This clonotype has at least ten counts. The rearrangement joins TRBV4-2 to TRBJ2-7, with D maybe TRBD2 (7 bases). The V end lost 0 bases, the J end lost 4 bases, and 16 bases lay between the germline ends. Germline V gene lookup returns CDR1 LGHNA and CDR2 YNFKEQ. This CDR3 spans 16 amino acids. The CDR3 DNA reads TGTGCCAGCAGCCAAGAAGGCGGGGGCGAGATTTACGAGCAGTACTTC. Translating gives CASSQEGGGEIYEQYF.

The genes are TRBV10-3 and TRBJ2-5, with 7 bases that match TRBD1. Germline CDR1 is ENHRY and CDR2 is SYGVKD. V dropped 6 bases and J dropped 2; count of bases not matched to a gene: 6. The CDR3 is 14 residues long. Here the CDR3 DNA reads TGTGCCATCAGCCGGGACAGAATGCAAGAGACCCAGTACTTC. This encodes CAISRDRMQETQYF.

In its sample, this clonotype was seen many times. The chain uses TRBV29-1 and TRBJ2-7; weak D call: TRBD1 (6 bases). V was trimmed by 7 bases and J by 2 bases, leaving 15 bases between them. Germline V CDR1 and CDR2: SQVTM, ANQGSEA. The CDR3 length is 13 residues. This chain's CDR3 is CSARTANPYEQYF. The CDR3 region has the DNA TGCAGCGCTAGGACAGCAAACCCCTACGAGCAGTACTTC.

This clonotype was observed many times. CDR3 region: CASSPHRGTNSPLHF. DNA of the CDR3: TGTGCCAGTAGTCCGCACAGGGGGACGAATTCACCCCTCCACTTT. This chain connects TRBV19 to TRBJ1-6; the match to TRBD1 covers 8 bases. In germline, CDR1 is LNHDA, CDR2 SQIVND (reference sequence). The CDR3 is 15 amino acids. V lost 5 bases and J lost 7; bases outside the gene matches: 7. Full variable domain (outside the CDR3, taken from reference TRBV19 and TRBJ1-6): DGGITQSPKYLFRKEGQNVTLSCEQNLNHDAMYWYRQDPGQGLRLIYYSQIVNDFQKGDIAEGYSVSREKKESFPLTVTSAQKNPTAFYLCASSPHRGTNSPLHFGNGTRLTVT.

This chain connects TRBV24-1 to TRBJ2-2, with D perhaps given as TRBD1 or TRBD2 (5 bases each). CDR3 length: 15 amino acids. The germline V gene encodes CDR1 KGHDR and CDR2 SFDVKD. Deletions cut 6 bases from V and 6 bases from J, with 16 bases between. The CDR3 DNA follows: TGTGCCACCAGTCCCGGGACGGGATCCTCCGGGGAGCTGTTTTTT. Residues: CATSPGTGSSGELFF.

This clonotype occurred many times. The genes are TRBV19 and TRBJ1-5, with D possibly TRBD1 on 6 matching bases. Germline V gene lookup returns CDR1 LNHDA and CDR2 SQIVND (reference sequence). V was trimmed by 3 bases and J by 0 bases, leaving 15 bases between them. This CDR3 contains 17 residues. Here the CDR3 DNA reads TGTGCCAGTAGTATCCTCCCCGGACAGTATAGCAATCAGCCCCAGCATTTT. This translates into CASSILPGQYSNQPQHF.

Many counts were recorded for this clonotype. The chain employs TRBV11-2 and TRBJ1-1; D remains unclear. The germline CDR1 and CDR2 sequences are SGHAT and FQNNGV. The CDR3 is made up of 15 amino acids. Trimming shortened V by 4 bases and J by 0 bases, and 12 bases separated the two germline ends. The CDR3 DNA follows: TGTGCCAGCAGCTCAACGGAACAGATGAACACTGAAGCTTTCTTT. This translates into CASSSTEQMNTEAFF.